This record looks at one TCR beta chain sequence and its context. This sample stems from a study of blood T cells in healthy people across ages. A second roughly 6 to 12 cycle PCR used barcoded and J-beta primers. TCRdb reprocessed the 5' RACE reads with MiXCR, giving one entry per CDR3 protein. The sample has some 1.5 million distinct CDR3 sequences, 28% seen once. V trimming: 8 bases; J trimming: 6 bases; junction bases outside the gene matches: 6. This CDR3 has 12 residues. CDR1 is KGHSH and CDR2 is LQKENI in the germline V gene. Sequenced material: blood. This chain joins TRBV18 and TRBJ1-1; 7 nucleotides line up with TRBD1. The sequence came from a woman aged 25 to 45 in good health. CDR3 DNA sequence: TGTGCCAGCAGTCGACAGGGTGCTGAAGCTTTCTTT. It translates to CASSRQGAEAFF.